This T cell receptor (beta chain) was recorded in a study of T cell changes during pregnancy in multiple sclerosis. Sequencing used immunoSEQ multiplex PCR; TCRdb keeps in-frame clones, though not all of them. Among 47,000 or so clones, 85% to 95% were seen once, and the ten largest hold approximately 0.49%. J was trimmed by 9 bases and V by 0 bases; bases with no gene match: 14. CDR1 SGHTS and CDR2 YDEGEE come from the germline V gene. This CDR3 comprises 17 residues. This rearrangement joins TRBV5-8 to TRBJ1-4; TRBD1 matches 7 bases. This material consisted of CD4+ T cells from peripheral blood mononuclear cells, taken in the first trimester of pregnancy. This receptor was obtained from a female donor with multiple sclerosis, enrolled in a pregnancy study. CDR3 amino acids: CASSLAGGTVSSQKLFF. DNA of the CDR3: TGTGCCAGCAGCTTGGCTGGGGGGACAGTAAGCTCCCAAAAACTGTTTTTT.